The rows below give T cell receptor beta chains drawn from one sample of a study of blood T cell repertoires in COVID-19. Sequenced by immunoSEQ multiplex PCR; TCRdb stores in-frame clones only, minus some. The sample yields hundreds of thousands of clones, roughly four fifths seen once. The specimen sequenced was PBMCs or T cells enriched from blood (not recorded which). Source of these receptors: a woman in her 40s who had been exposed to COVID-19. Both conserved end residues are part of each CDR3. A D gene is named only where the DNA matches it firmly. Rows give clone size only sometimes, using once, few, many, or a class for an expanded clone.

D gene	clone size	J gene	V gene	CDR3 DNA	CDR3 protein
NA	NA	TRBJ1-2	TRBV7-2	TGTGCCAGCAGTCTTACTCCGACAGGAGGCTACACCTTC	CASSLTPTGGYTF
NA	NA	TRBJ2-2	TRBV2	TGTGCCAGCAAAGGGGATTTCGGGGAGCTGTTTTTT	CASKGDFGELFF
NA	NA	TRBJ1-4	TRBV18	TGTGCCAGCTCACCGTGGGCAGGGCCCGCGGCTAATGAAAAACTGTTTTTT	CASSPWAGPAANEKLFF
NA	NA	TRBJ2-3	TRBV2	TGTGCCAGCATAGGGGAGGCAGGGAAGGATACGCAGTATTTT	CASIGEAGKDTQYF
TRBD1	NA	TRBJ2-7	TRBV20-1	TGCAGTGCTAGTCTTGAGACAGGGGGTTACCCCTACGAGCAGTACTTC	CSASLETGGYPYEQYF
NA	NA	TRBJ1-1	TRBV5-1	TGCGCCAGCACCTGGGACAATTCGAACACTGAAGCTTTCTTT	CASTWDNSNTEAFF
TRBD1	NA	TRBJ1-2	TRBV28	TGTGCCAGCAGCTCTCCGGGACAGGGGTTGAACTATGGCTACACCTTC	CASSSPGQGLNYGYTF
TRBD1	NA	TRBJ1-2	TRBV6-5	TGTGCCAGCAGCCTAGGACAGGGAAGGGATGGCTACACCTTC	CASSLGQGRDGYTF
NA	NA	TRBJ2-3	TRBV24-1	TGTGCCACCAGTAAAACTGGAGATACGCAGTATTTT	CATSKTGDTQYF
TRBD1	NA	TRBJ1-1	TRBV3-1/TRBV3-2	TGTGCCAGCAGCCAAGATTTAAGGGGGCCGGCTGAAGCTTTCTTT	CASSQDLRGPAEAFF
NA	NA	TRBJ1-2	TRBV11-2	TGTGCCAGCAGCTTAGGGTCGCCGGATGGCTACACCTTC	CASSLGSPDGYTF
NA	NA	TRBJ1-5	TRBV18	TGTGCCAGCTCACCAGTAGGGCTGACAGGCCATAGCAATCAGCCCCAGCATTTT	CASSPVGLTGHSNQPQHF
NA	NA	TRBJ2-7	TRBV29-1	TGCAGCGTTGGCGGGGAGTACGAGCAGTACTTC	CSVGGEYEQYF
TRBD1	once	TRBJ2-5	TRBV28	TGTGCCAGCACCGGACAGGGAGAGACCCAGTACTTC	CASTGQGETQYF
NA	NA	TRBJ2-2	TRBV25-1	TGTGCCAGCAGTGCCCTTCTTAGCCCCGGGGAGCTGTTTTTT	CASSALLSPGELFF
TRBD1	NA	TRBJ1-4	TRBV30	TGTGCCTGGAGTGGAGACAGGGGGGTTGAAAAACTGTTTTTT	CAWSGDRGVEKLFF
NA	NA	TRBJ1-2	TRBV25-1	TGTGCCAGCAGTGATGACAGCTATGGCTACACCTTC	CASSDDSYGYTF
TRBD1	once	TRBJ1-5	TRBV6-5	TGTGCCAGCAGTTCCGGGACAGGGTATCGTCAGCCCCAGCATTTT	CASSSGTGYRQPQHF
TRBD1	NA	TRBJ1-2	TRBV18	TGTGCCAGCTCGTCCGGGACAGGGACTGACTATGGCTACACCTTC	CASSSGTGTDYGYTF
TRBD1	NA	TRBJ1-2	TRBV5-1	TGCGCCAGCAGCTTGCGGGACAGGGCAGGCTACACCTTC	CASSLRDRAGYTF
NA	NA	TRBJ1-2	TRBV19	TGTGCCAGCTCCTACCCCGACAATAACTATGGCTACACCTTC	CASSYPDNNYGYTF
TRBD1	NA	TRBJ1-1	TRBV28	TGTGCCAGCAAAGGACAGGGGATGGGAGGCACTGAAGCTTTCTTT	CASKGQGMGGTEAFF
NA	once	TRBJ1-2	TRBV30	TGTGCCTGGAGGCAATCTAATCGGAACTATGGCTACACCTTC	CAWRQSNRNYGYTF
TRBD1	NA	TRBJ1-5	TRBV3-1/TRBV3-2	TGTGCCAGCAGCCAAGACAGGGGGTCCCAGCATTTT	CASSQDRGSQHF
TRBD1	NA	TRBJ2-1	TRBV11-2	TGTGCCAGCAGCTTGGACTCAGGGGGTTCCTACAATGAGCAGTTCTTC	CASSLDSGGSYNEQFF
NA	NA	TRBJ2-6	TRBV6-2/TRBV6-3	TGTGCCAGCAGTTACGAGAGCTCTGGGGCCAACGTCCTGACTTTC	CASSYESSGANVLTF
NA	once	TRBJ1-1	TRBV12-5	TGTGCTAGTGGTTTTTCGGGGGGCGAGTATATGAACACTGAAGCTTTCTTT	CASGFSGGEYMNTEAFF
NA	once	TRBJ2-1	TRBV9	TGTGCCAGCAGCACCAACCCTACAGGGAACAATGAGCAGTTCTTC	CASSTNPTGNNEQFF
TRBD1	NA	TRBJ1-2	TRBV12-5	TGTGCTAGTGGTTTGGCCTTGACAGGGGGGGGCGCGCCGTCGGAAGGCTACACCTTC	CASGLALTGGGAPSEGYTF
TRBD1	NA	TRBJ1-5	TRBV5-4	TGTGCCAGCAGTCAAGGGGGACAGCACAATCAGCCCCAGCATTTT	CASSQGGQHNQPQHF